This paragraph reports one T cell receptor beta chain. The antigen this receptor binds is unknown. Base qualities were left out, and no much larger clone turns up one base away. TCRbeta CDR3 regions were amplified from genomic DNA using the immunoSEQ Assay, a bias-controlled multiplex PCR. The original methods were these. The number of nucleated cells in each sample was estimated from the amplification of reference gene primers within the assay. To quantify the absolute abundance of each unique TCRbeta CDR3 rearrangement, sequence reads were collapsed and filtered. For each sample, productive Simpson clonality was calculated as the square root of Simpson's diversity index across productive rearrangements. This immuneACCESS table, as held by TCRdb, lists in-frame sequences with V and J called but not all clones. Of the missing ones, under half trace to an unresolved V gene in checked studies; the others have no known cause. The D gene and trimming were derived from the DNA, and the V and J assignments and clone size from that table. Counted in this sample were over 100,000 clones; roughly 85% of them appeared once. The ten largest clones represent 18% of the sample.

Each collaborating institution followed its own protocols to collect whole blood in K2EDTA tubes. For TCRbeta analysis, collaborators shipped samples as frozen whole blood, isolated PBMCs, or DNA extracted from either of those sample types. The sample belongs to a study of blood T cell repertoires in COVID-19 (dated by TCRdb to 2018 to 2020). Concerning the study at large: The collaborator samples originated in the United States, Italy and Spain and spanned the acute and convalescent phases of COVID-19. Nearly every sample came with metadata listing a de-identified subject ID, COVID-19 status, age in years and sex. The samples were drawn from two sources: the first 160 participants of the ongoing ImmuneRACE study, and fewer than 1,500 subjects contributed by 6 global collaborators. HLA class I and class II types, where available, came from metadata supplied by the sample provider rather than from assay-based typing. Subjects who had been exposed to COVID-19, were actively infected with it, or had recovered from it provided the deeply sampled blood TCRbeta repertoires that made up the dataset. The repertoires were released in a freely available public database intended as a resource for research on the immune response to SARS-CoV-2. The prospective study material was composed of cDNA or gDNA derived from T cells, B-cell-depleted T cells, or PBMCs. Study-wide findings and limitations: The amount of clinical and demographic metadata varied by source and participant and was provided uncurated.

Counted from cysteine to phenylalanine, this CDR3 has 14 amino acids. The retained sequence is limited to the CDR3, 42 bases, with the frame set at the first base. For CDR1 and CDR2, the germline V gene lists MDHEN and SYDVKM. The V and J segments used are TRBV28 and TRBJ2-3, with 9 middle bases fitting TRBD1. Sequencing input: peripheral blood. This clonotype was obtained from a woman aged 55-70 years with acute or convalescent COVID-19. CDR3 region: CATGTGYSTDTQYF. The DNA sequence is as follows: TGTGCAACCGGGACAGGGTATAGCACAGATACGCAGTATTTT.